This T cell receptor (beta chain) was captured by sequencing in a study of OX40 agonist ivuxolimab in advanced cancers. Profiling relied on immunoSEQ multiplex PCR, and the TCRdb table lists in-frame clones only, not all of them. In the table there are tens of thousands of clones, approximately 84% of which are singletons. With baseline, cycle 4 day 1, and cycle 7 day 1 as timepoints, blood was sampled. A few counts support this clone. This CDR3 has 13 residues. The germline V gene encodes CDR1 SGHKS and CDR2 YYEKEE (reference sequence). V gave up 1 base and J gave up 3 bases, with 7 bases separating them.

The starting material was CD4+ or CD8+ T cells sorted from blood, obtained in a trial of the OX40 agonist ivuxolimab. The chain is built from TRBV5-5 and TRBJ1-1; D unclear. This clonotype was obtained from an adult with an advanced solid tumor such as melanoma, head and neck, liver or kidney cancer. The CDR3 region is CASSLTQYTEAFF. As DNA, the CDR3 is TGTGCCAGCAGCTTGACCCAGTACACTGAAGCTTTCTTT.